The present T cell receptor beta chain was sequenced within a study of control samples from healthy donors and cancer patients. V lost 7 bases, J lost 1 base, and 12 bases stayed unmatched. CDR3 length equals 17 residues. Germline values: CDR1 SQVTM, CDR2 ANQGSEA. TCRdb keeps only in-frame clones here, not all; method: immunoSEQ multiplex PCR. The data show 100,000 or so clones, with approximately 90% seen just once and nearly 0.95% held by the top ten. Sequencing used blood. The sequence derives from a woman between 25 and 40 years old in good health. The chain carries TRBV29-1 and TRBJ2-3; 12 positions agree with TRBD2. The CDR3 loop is CSAQGLAGFSGTDTQYF. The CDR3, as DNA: TGCAGCGCGCAGGGACTAGCGGGCTTCTCAGGCACAGATACGCAGTATTTT.